The present entry profiles one TCR beta chain with its context. Antigen: not known. CDR1 is ENHRY, CDR2 SYGVKD, per germline. V dropped 8 bases and J dropped 1; count of bases not matched to a gene: 6. The CDR3 spans 15 residues. Clones were read by immunoSEQ multiplex PCR, and TCRdb kept only the in-frame ones, dropping some. Altogether 100,000 to 150,000 clones are present, 80% to 95% being singletons, with the ten largest covering 1.5% to 2%. These data belong to a study of T cell responses to AZD1222 COVID-19 vaccine. Study conclusions and caveats: At 160-218 and 743-854, vaccine-associated CD4 TCRs were dominant, and they spanned spike. Spike-specific TCR repertoires showed rising breadth and depth after two AZD1222 doses. Among the donors, most were white British and more were female, and clonal diversity was possibly underestimated.

The specimen was peripheral blood, collected 28 days after the second AZD1222 dose. The receptor was derived from an adult who received the AZD1222 COVID-19 vaccine. V and J are TRBV10-3 and TRBJ1-5; 9 bases line up with TRBD1. This CDR3 reads CAIGGTGQSNQPQHF. The CDR3 DNA reads as TGTGCCATCGGGGGGACAGGGCAAAGCAATCAGCCCCAGCATTTT.